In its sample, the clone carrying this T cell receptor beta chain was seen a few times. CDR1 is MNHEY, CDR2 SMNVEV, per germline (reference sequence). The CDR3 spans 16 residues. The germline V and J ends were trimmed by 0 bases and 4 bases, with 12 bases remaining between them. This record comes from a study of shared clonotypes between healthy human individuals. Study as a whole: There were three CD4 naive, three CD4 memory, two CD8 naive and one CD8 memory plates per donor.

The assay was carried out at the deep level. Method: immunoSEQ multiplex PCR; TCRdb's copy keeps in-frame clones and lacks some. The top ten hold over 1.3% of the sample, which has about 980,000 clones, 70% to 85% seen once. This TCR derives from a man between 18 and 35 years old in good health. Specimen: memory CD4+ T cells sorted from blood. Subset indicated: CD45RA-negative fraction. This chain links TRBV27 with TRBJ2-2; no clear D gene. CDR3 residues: CASSLSKFRATGELFF. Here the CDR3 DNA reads TGTGCCAGCAGTTTATCAAAGTTCCGGGCCACCGGGGAGCTGTTTTTT.